Sequencing of this T cell receptor (beta chain) was carried out in a study of T cell responses to AZD1222 COVID-19 vaccine. Study outcomes and limitations: Females outnumbered males among donors, who were mostly white British; clonal diversity was possibly underestimated. Nearly half of spike-specific TCRs reportedly target variant regions that are unmutated in the B.1.351 and B.1.1.7 variants.

Profiling relied on immunoSEQ multiplex PCR, and the TCRdb table lists in-frame clones only, not all of them. The sample includes 45,000 to 55,000 clones, around 85% of them seen just once. Note on this clone: The antigen is unknown.

This sequence originates from an adult in good health. The starting material was peripheral blood, obtained on day 0 of MenACWY control vaccination.

The CDR3 reads CASSETRPRQGYGYTF. Here the CDR3 DNA reads TGCGCCAGCAGTGAGACCCGGCCAAGACAGGGTTATGGCTACACCTTC. The chain links TRBV10-2 to TRBJ1-2; 7 bases line up with TRBD1. Germline V gene sequence: CDR1 WSHSY, CDR2 SAAADI. With V trimmed by 2 bases and J by 5 bases, 11 bases remained unmatched. This CDR3 comprises 16 residues.